Reported below is one TCR beta chain. As yet, its antigen is unknown. This record comes from a study of cytomegalovirus exposure and HLA in healthy donors. While the first cohort had 500 to 700 subjects, the donors belonged to the separate validation cohort of over a hundred subjects. Study-level points and caveats: Reports indicated that the classifier achieved high specificity and sensitivity in diagnosing cytomegalovirus status. The authors confirmed in vitro that a few CMV-associated chains were specific for CMV antigens.

Measured with immunoSEQ multiplex PCR; TCRdb has only the in-frame clones, and not every one. In the table there are approximately 150,000 clones, around 82% of which are singletons. The clonotype was recovered from a man aged 30 to 39 in good health and CMV-seropositive. Sequenced sample: PBMCs.

The CDR3 reads CASSPAPDRSGAAFF. CDR3 in DNA: TGTGCCAGCAGCCCAGCTCCGGACAGGTCGGGTGCAGCTTTCTTT. The chain links TRBV6-6 to TRBJ1-1; the match to TRBD1 covers 7 bases. Germline V CDR1 and CDR2: MNHNY, SVGAGI (reference sequence). This CDR3 is 15 amino acids long. Trimming at V came to 6 bases and at J to 10 bases, leaving 17 bases not matched to a gene.